This T cell receptor beta chain was profiled in a study of blood T cell repertoires in COVID-19. Study background: The United States, Italy and Spain supplied acute and convalescent COVID-19 samples. PBMCs, B-cell-depleted T cells, or T cells were the source of the cDNA or gDNA that made up the material.

Enrollment of patients from Seattle took place during active infection, with longitudinal follow-up. V trimming: 0 bases; J trimming: 4 bases; junction bases outside the gene matches: 7. The CDR3 loop spans 16 amino acids. Per germline, CDR1 SGHRS and CDR2 YFSETQ. In the original analysis: Estimated nucleated cell counts came from reference gene primer amplification. Sequencing used immunoSEQ multiplex PCR; TCRdb keeps in-frame clones, though not all of them. From that table come the V and J calls and clone size; the DNA was used to work out D and trimming. The sample contains approximately 400,000 clones, about 91% of which appear only once.

J is TRBJ2-3 and V is TRBV5-1; 8 nucleotides line up with TRBD2. Specimen: peripheral blood. The receptor was derived from a woman aged 50 to 60 with COVID-19, enrolled during active disease. The CDR3: CASSLETSGDPDTQYF. The CDR3 DNA follows: TGCGCCAGCAGCTTGGAAACTAGCGGTGACCCAGATACGCAGTATTTT.